The rows below give T cell receptor beta chains drawn from one sample of a study of T cell responses to AZD1222 COVID-19 vaccine. TCRdb keeps only in-frame clones here, not all; method: immunoSEQ multiplex PCR. Of more than 150,000 clones in the sample, roughly nine tenths were seen once. Sample: peripheral blood, taken after recovery from COVID-19. These receptors came from an adult who had recovered from COVID-19. The CDR3 runs from the conserved cysteine through the conserved F or W. D genes are given only for firm matches. A row's size may be missing; if present it is once, few, many or a size class.

>-|TRBJ1-3|TRBV5-6|-
TGTGCCAGCTCTACATTAGCCTCTGGAAACACCATATATTTT
CASSTLASGNTIYF
>-|TRBJ1-4|TRBV6-1|-
TGTGCCGCTACTGACCATAATGAAAAACTGTTTTTT
CAATDHNEKLFF
>-|TRBJ2-7|TRBV5-1|-
TGCGCCAGCAGCTCGGACAGCGTGGGAGAGCAGTACTTC
CASSSDSVGEQYF
>-|TRBJ2-1|TRBV3-1/TRBV3-2|TRBD2
TGTGCCAGCAGCCCCGGACTAGCGGTCCCCTACAATGAGCAGTTCTTC
CASSPGLAVPYNEQFF
>-|TRBJ1-5|TRBV25-1|-
TGTGCCAGCAGTGAATTAACGAATAATCAGCCCCAGCATTTT
CASSELTNNQPQHF
>-|TRBJ1-1|TRBV28|-
TGTGCCAGCAGTCCACCCCTATGGACAGCTGAAGCTTTCTTT
CASSPPLWTAEAFF
>-|TRBJ1-5|TRBV28|-
TGTGCCAGCAGAAAAGCAGGAGCCGGTCAGCCCCAGCATTTT
CASRKAGAGQPQHF
>-|TRBJ2-5|TRBV1|-
TGCACCCGCTTTGGGACTGCGGAGACCCAGTACTTC
CTRFGTAETQYF
>-|TRBJ2-5|TRBV5-1|TRBD2
TGCGCCAGCAGCACTGGACTAGCGGGGGTTCAAGAGACCCAGTACTTC
CASSTGLAGVQETQYF
>-|TRBJ1-6|TRBV27|-
TGTGCCAGCAGTTTCCCGGGGACACCCCTCCACTTT
CASSFPGTPLHF
>-|TRBJ2-3|TRBV10-1|-
TGCGCCAGCAGCGAGGGTTTTGTCGGCAGCACAGATACGCAGTATTTT
CASSEGFVGSTDTQYF
>-|TRBJ2-1|TRBV6-4|-
TGTGCCAGCAGTGAGGTCCAGTCAAGTATTTTTGGGGAGCAGTTCTTC
CASSEVQSSIFGEQFF
>-|TRBJ1-1|TRBV28|-
TGTGCCAGCAGGACCCCGGAGGGGAGCACTGAAGCTTTCTTT
CASRTPEGSTEAFF
>few|TRBJ1-5|TRBV28|TRBD1
TGTGCCAGCAGACAGGGGGCGGATCAGCCCCAGCATTTT
CASRQGADQPQHF
>-|TRBJ2-5|TRBV29-1|-
TGCAGCCTGGGCTCCCAGTACTTC
CSLGSQYF
>-|TRBJ1-1|TRBV4-2|-
TGTGCCAGCAGCCAAGGAGCAGGGATGCCTGAAGCTTTCTTT
CASSQGAGMPEAFF
>-|TRBJ1-1|TRBV19|TRBD1
TGTGCCAGTAGTATAGATCAGGGGGCTCAGACTGAAGCTTTCTTT
CASSIDQGAQTEAFF
>-|TRBJ1-1|TRBV5-4|-
TGTGCCAGCAGCTCCGGGAGCTTGAACACTGAAGCTTTCTTT
CASSSGSLNTEAFF
>-|TRBJ2-1|TRBV2|TRBD2
TGTGCCAGCAGTCGGACTAGCTCCTACAATGAGCAGTTCTTC
CASSRTSSYNEQFF
>-|TRBJ2-1|TRBV19|TRBD1
TGTGCCAGTAGTTTTGGACAGGTGAGTAGGGATGAGCAGTTCTTC
CASSFGQVSRDEQFF
>-|TRBJ2-5|TRBV28|TRBD1
TGTGCCAGCAGACCGGGACAGGTAGGAGAGACCCAGTACTTC
CASRPGQVGETQYF
>-|TRBJ2-1|TRBV6-2/TRBV6-3|-
TGTGCCAGCAGTTACTCGACGCAGGTCTCCCAGTTCTTC
CASSYSTQVSQFF
>-|TRBJ1-2|TRBV29-1|TRBD1
TGCAGCGTCGGACAGGGGAATGGCTACACCTTC
CSVGQGNGYTF
>-|TRBJ2-7|TRBV7-2|-
TGTGCCAGCAGCTTAAAGCGTTCGGGCGAGCAGTACTTC
CASSLKRSGEQYF
>-|TRBJ2-1|TRBV3-1/TRBV3-2|-
TGTGCCAGCAGCCAAGGAATTGGTGAGCAGTTCTTC
CASSQGIGEQFF
>-|TRBJ1-6|TRBV28|-
TGTGCCAGCAGTTTGGATCCAAATTCACCCCTCCACTTT
CASSLDPNSPLHF
>-|TRBJ2-2|TRBV7-2|TRBD1
TGTGCCAGCAGCTTTCCGGGAAGGACAGGGCGCACCGGGGAGCTGTTTTTT
CASSFPGRTGRTGELFF
>-|TRBJ2-7|TRBV5-1|-
TGCGCCAGCAGCCCATCTCGGGGGACGAGTGGGGTTCGGTACTTC
CASSPSRGTSGVRYF
>-|TRBJ1-5|TRBV19|-
TGTGCCAGTAGTATAACGGGGAGTGGCAATCAGCCCCAGCATTTT
CASSITGSGNQPQHF
>-|TRBJ2-1|TRBV19|TRBD2
TGTGCCAGTAGTCCCCGGGGGAGCGGGGGAGGCTCCTACAATGAGCAGTTCTTC
CASSPRGSGGGSYNEQFF
>-|TRBJ1-6|TRBV28|TRBD1
TGTGCCAGCAGTGTGACAGGGGGCGGAGGATCACCCCTCCACTTT
CASSVTGGGGSPLHF